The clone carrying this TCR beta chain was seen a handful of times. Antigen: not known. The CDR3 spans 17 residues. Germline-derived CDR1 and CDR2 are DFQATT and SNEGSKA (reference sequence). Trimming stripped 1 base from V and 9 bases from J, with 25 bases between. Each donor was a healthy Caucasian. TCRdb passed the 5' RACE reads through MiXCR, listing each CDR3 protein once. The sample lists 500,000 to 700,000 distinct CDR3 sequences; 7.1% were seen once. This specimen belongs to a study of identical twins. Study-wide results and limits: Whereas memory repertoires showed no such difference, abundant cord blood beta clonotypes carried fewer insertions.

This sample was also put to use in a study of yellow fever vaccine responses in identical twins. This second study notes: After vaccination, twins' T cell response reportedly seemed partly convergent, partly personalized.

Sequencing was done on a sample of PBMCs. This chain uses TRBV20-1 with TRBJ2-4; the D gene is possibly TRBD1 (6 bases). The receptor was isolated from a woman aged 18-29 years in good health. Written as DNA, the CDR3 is TGCAGTGCTAGAGTGCCCCCTAACAGGCAGGGGTTTGGCATTCAGTACTTC. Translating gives CSARVPPNRQGFGIQYF.